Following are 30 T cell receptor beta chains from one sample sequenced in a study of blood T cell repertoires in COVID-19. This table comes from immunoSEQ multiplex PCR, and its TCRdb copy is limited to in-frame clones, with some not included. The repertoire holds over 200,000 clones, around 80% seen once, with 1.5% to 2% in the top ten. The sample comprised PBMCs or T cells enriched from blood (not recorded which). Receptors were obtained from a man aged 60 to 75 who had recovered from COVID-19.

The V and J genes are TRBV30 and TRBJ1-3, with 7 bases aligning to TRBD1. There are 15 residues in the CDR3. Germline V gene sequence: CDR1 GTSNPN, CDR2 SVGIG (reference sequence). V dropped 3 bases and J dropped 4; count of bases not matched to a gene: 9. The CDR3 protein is CAWSRQGADGNTIYF. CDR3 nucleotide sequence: TGTGCCTGGAGCCGACAGGGAGCGGACGGAAACACCATATATTTT.

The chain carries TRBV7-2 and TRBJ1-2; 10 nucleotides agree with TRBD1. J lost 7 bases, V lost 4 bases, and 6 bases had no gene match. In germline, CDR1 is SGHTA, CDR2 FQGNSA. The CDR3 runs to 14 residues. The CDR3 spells CASSSRTGGGGYTF. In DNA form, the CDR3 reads TGTGCCAGCAGCTCTCGGACAGGGGGAGGTGGCTACACCTTC.

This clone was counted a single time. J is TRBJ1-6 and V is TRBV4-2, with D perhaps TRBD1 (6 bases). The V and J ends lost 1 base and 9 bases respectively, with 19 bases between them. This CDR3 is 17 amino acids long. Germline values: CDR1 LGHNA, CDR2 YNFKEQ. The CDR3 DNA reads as TGTGCCAGCAGCCAAGGCATAGGGGGGGAACTAGGTTCACCCCTCCACTTT. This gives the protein CASSQGIGGELGSPLHF.

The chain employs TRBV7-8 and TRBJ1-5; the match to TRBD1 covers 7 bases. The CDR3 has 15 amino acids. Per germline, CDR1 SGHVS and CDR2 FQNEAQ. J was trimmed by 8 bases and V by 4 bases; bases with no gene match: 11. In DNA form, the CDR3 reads TGTGCCAGCAGCTCCGGGACAGTGGGGATAGAGCCCCAGCATTTT. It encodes CASSSGTVGIEPQHF.

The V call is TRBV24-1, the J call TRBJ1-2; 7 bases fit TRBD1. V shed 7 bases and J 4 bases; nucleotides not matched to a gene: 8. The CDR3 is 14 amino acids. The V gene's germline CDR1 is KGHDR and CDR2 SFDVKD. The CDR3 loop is CATSPPGQTYGYTF. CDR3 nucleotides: TGTGCCACCAGCCCACCGGGACAGACCTATGGCTACACCTTC.

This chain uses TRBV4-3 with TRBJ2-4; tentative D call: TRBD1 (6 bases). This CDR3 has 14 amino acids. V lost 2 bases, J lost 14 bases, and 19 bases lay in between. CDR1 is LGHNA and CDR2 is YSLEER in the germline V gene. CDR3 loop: CASSQRFRDTPEYF. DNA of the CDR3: TGCGCCAGCAGCCAAAGGTTCCGGGACACCCCCGAGTACTTC.

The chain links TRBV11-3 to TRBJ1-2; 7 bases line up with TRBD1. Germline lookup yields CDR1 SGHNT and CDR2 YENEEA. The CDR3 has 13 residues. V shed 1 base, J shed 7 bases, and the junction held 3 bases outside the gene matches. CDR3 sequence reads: CASSLGQGGGYTF. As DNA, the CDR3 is TGTGCCAGCAGCTTAGGACAGGGAGGTGGCTACACCTTC.

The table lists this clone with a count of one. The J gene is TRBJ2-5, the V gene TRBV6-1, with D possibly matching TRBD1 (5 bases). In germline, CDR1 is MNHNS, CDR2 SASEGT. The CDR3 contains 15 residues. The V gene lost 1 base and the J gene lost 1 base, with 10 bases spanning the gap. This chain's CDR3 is CASSEGTPLQETQYF. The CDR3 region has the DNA TGTGCCAGCAGTGAAGGGACACCTCTCCAAGAGACCCAGTACTTC.

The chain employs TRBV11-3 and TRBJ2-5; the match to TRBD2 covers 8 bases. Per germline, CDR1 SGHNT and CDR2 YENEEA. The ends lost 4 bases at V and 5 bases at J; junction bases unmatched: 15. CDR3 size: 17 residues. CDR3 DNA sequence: TGTGCCAGCAGCTCGGGGCGGGGGGCTAGCGTTCGGGAGACCCAGTACTTC. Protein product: CASSSGRGASVRETQYF.

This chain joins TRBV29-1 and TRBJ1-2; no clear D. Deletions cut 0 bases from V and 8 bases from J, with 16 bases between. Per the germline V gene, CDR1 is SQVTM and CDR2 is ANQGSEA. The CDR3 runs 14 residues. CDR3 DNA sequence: TGCAGCGTTGAAGACCCGGCCGGGAGTAAGGGCTACACCTTC. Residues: CSVEDPAGSKGYTF.

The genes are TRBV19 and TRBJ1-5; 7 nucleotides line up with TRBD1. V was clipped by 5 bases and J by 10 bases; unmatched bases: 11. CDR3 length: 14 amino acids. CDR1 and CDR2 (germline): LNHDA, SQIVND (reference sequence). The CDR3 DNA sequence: TGTGCCAGTAGTCGAAACACAGGGGTACAACCCCAGCATTTT. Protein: CASSRNTGVQPQHF.

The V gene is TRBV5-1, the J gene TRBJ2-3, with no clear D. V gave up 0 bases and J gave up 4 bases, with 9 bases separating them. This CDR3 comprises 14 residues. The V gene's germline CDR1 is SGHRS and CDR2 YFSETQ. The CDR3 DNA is TGCGCCAGCAGCTTGGGAGCGTACGCAGATACGCAGTATTTT. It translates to CASSLGAYADTQYF.

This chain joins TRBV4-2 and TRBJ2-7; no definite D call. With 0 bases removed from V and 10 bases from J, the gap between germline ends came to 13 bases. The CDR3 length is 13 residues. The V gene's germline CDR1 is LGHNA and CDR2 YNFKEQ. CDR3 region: CASSQDRKIDQYF. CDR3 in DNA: TGTGCCAGCAGCCAAGACAGGAAGATAGACCAGTACTTC.

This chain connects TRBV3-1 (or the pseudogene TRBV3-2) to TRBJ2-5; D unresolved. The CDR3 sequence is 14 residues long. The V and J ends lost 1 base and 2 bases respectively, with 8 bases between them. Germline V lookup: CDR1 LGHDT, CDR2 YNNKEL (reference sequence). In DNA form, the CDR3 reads TGTGCCAGCAGCCAAGTACACACACAAGAGACCCAGTACTTC. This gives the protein CASSQVHTQETQYF.

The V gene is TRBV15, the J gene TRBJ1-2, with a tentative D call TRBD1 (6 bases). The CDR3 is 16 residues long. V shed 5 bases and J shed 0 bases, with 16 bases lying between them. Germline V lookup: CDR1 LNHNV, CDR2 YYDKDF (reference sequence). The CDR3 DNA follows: TGTGCCACCAGCTTTGATAACTGGACAGCTAACTATGGCTACACCTTC. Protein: CATSFDNWTANYGYTF.

The CDR3 nucleotides are TGTGCCAGCAGCCGTAGCGGGACCCTATACAATGAGCAGTTCTTC. The encoded protein is CASSRSGTLYNEQFF. The chain couples TRBV5-8 to TRBJ2-1; TRBD2 matches 8 bases. The trim removed 4 bases at V and 4 bases at J, leaving 7 bases unmatched. CDR3 length equals 15 residues. Germline loops: CDR1 SGHTS, CDR2 YDEGEE. Full variable domain (rest looked up from reference TRBV5-8 and TRBJ2-1): EAGVTQSPTHLIKTRGQQATLRCSPISGHTSVYWYQQALGLGLQFLLWYDEGEERNRGNFPPRFSGRQFPNYSSELNVNALELEDSALYLCASSRSGTLYNEQFFGPGTRLTVL.

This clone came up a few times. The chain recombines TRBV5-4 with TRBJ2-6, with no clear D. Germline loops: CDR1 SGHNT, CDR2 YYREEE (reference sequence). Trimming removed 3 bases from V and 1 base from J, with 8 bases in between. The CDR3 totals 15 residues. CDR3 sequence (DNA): TGTGCCAGCAGCTACAGTGCTTCTGGGGCCAACGTCCTGACTTTC. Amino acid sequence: CASSYSASGANVLTF.

Here the CDR3 reads CASSVGAIEGGNNEQFF. CDR3 nucleotide sequence: TGCGCCAGCAGTGTAGGGGCAATTGAGGGAGGTAACAATGAGCAGTTCTTC. The chain uses TRBV10-1 and TRBJ2-1, with D possibly TRBD2 on 6 matching bases. The length of the CDR3 is 17 residues. Trimming pared 4 bases from V and 5 bases from J, leaving 21 bases between. CDR1 and CDR2 (germline): WNHNN, SYGVQD (reference sequence).

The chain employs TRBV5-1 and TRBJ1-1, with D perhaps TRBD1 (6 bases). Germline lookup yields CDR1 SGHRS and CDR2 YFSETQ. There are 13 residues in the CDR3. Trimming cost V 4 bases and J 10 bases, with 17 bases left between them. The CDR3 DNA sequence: TGCGCCAGCAGCCCCGAACAGGGCGAGCGAGCTTTCTTT. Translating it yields CASSPEQGERAFF.

The CDR3 coding sequence is TGTGCCAGCTCACCGAGGCAGAACACTGAAGCTTTCTTT. Protein sequence: CASSPRQNTEAFF. The rearrangement links TRBV18 to TRBJ1-1; D unresolved. CDR3 size: 13 residues. CDR1 and CDR2 from the germline V gene are KGHSH and LQKENI. V lost 3 bases and J lost 1, with 6 bases in between.

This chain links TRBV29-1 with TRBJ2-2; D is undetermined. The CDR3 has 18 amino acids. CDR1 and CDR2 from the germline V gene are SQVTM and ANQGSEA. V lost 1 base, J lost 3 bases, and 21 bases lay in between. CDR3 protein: CSVEAGPPGGIYTGELFF. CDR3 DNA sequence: TGCAGCGTTGAAGCCGGTCCCCCGGGTGGCATATACACCGGGGAGCTGTTTTTT.

This chain's CDR3 is CASSQSGFSYNEQFF. The CDR3 DNA follows: TGTGCCAGCAGCCAATCCGGTTTTTCCTACAATGAGCAGTTCTTC. This chain uses TRBV3-1 (or the pseudogene TRBV3-2) with TRBJ2-1; no firm D call. Germline assignment: CDR1 LGHDT and CDR2 YNNKEL (reference sequence). The V end was cut by 2 bases, the J end by 1 base, with 9 bases between. The CDR3 contains 15 residues.

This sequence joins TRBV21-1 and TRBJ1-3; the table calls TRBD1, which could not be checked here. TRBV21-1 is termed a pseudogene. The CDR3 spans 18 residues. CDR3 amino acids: CASSKALDRFFSGNTIYF. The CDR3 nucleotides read TGTGCCAGCAGCAAAGCGCTAGACAGATTTTTCTCTGGAAACACCATATATTTT.

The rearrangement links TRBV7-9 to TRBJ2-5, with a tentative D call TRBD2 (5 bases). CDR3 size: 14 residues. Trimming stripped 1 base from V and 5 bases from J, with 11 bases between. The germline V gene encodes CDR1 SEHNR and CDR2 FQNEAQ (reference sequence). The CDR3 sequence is CASSLGVSGETQYF. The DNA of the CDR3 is TGTGCCAGCAGCTTAGGGGTGTCGGGGGAGACCCAGTACTTC.

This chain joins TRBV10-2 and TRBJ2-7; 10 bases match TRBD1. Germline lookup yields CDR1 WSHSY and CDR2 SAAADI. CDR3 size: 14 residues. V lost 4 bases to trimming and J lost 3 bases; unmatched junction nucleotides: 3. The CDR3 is CASSGQGAVYEQYF. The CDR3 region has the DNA TGCGCCAGCAGTGGACAGGGGGCGGTCTACGAGCAGTACTTC.

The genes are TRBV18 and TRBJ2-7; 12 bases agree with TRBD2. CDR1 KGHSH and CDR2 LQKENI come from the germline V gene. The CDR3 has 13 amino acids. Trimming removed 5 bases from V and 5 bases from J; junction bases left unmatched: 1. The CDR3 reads CASSWTSGDEQYF. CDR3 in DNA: TGTGCCAGCTCATGGACTAGCGGGGACGAGCAGTACTTC.

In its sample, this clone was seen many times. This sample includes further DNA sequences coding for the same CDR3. CDR3: CATSRQGYGYTF. CDR3 DNA sequence: TGTGCCACCAGCAGACAGGGTTATGGCTACACCTTC. This chain links TRBV15 with TRBJ1-2, with a tentative D call TRBD1 (5 bases). V was trimmed by 2 bases and J by 5 bases, leaving 6 bases between them. The CDR3 consists of 12 residues. CDR1 is LNHNV and CDR2 is YYDKDF in the germline V gene (reference sequence).

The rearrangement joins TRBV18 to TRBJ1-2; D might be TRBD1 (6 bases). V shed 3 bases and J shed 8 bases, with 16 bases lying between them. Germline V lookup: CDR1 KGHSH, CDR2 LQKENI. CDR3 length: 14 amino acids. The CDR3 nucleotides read TGTGCCAGCTCACCCCGGGACACCCAAACGGGCTACACCTTC. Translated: CASSPRDTQTGYTF.

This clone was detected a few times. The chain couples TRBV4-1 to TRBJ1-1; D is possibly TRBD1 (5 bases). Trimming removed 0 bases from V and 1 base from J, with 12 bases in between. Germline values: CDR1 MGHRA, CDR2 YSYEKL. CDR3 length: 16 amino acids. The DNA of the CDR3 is TGCGCCAGCAGCCAAGAATATGGGGCGAGGAACACTGAAGCTTTCTTT. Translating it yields CASSQEYGARNTEAFF.

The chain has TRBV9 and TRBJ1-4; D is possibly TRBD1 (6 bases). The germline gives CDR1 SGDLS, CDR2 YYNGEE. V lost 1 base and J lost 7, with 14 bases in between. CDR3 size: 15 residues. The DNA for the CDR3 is TGTGCCAGCAGCGTAAGGGGGGCGGGAGGTGAAAAACTGTTTTTT. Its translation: CASSVRGAGGEKLFF.